Given below is one TCR beta chain in context. What it binds is unknown. This CDR3 has 16 amino acids. The germline V gene encodes CDR1 LNHDA and CDR2 SQIVND (reference sequence). V trimming: 9 bases; J trimming: 0 bases; junction bases outside the gene matches: 11. Assaying covered 100,000 or so TCR templates per sample. This table comes from immunoSEQ multiplex PCR, and its TCRdb copy is limited to in-frame clones, with some not included. Counted here are approximately 100,000 clones, 93% occurring once; the ten biggest clones make up approximately 0.6%. The record originates from a study of siplizumab effects on memory and regulatory T cells. General study results and limits: A significant reduction in alloreactive sequences traceable to unstimulated CD4+ memory cells was produced by siplizumab. Researchers did not confirm the suppressive function of proliferating Tregs from siplizumab cultures. Alloreactive CD4+ clones that could be mapped were on average about 74% Treg-derived with siplizumab, against approximately 28% in controls.

The source is a human donor in good health. The genes are TRBV19 and TRBJ1-3, with 7 bases matching TRBD1. Sample: Tregs sorted from blood. In DNA, the CDR3 is TGTGCCAGATCGTTGGGACAGATCCTCTCTGGAAACACCATATATTTT. As protein: CARSLGQILSGNTIYF.